This T cell receptor (beta chain) was identified in a study of beta chain features in type 1 diabetes. In the study overall: No patient-donor differences in age, gender, total cells or subset yield.

Remarks on this clone: The antigen is undetermined.

Study-wide findings and caveats: People with Type 1 diabetes carried modestly yet significantly shorter TCRB CDR3s in all four CD4+ subsets. When VDJ junctions were examined, type 1 diabetes patients showed fewer insertions and more deletions.

Sequenced material consisted of expressed TCRB transcripts (all of the isolated RNA was reverse transcribed). Using immunoSEQ multiplex PCR, the repertoire was profiled, and TCRdb retains in-frame clones only, with some absent. The sample lists over 200,000 clones, under 13% occurring once. Germline V lookup: CDR1 MNHEY, CDR2 SMNVEV (reference sequence). This CDR3 comprises 16 residues. The J segment lost 4 bases and the V segment lost 4 bases, leaving 8 bases of the junction unmatched. The chain recombines TRBV27 with TRBJ2-3, with 10 bases identical to TRBD1. This TCR was sampled from a young man with type 1 diabetes. Sequenced input: naive CD4+ T cells from blood. The DNA of the CDR3 is TGTGCCAGCAGTTCGACAGGGGGCGCGTGGCCAGATACGCAGTATTTT. Translated: CASSSTGGAWPDTQYF.